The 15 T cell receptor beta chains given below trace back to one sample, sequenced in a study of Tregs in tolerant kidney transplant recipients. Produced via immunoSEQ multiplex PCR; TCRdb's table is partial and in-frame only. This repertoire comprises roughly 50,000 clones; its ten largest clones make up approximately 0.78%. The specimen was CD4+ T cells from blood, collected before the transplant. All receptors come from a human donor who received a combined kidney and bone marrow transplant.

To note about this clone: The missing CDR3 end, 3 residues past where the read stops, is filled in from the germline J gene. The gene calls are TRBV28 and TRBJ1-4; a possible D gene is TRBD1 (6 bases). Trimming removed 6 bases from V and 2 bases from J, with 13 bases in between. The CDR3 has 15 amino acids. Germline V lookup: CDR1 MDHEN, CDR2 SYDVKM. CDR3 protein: CASSLQGLTNEKLFF. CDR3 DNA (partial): TGTGCCAGCAGCCTACAGGGATTGACTAATGAAAAA.

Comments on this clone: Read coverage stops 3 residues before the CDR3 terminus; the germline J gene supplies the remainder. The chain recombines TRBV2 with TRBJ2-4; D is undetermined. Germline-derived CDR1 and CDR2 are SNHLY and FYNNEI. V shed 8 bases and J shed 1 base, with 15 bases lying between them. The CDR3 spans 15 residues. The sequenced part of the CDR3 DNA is TGTGCCAGCCTCGAAGGCTCTGTGGCCAAAAACATT. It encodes CASLEGSVAKNI. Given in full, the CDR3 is CASLEGSVAKNIQYF.

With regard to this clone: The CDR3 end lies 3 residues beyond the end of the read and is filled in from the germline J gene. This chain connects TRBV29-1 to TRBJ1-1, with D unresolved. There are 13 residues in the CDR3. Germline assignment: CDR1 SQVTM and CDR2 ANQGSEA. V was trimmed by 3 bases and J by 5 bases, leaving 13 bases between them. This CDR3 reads CSVDKRSGTEAFF. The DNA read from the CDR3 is TGCAGCGTTGATAAACGTTCGGGGACTGAA.

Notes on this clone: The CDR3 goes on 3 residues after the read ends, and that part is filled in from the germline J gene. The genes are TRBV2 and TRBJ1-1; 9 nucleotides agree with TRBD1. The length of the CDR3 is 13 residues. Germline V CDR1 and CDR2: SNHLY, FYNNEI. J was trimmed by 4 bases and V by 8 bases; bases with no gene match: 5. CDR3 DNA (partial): TGTGCCAGCGGGGGACAGGGCGGCACTGAA. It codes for CASGGQGGTE. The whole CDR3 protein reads CASGGQGGTEAFF.

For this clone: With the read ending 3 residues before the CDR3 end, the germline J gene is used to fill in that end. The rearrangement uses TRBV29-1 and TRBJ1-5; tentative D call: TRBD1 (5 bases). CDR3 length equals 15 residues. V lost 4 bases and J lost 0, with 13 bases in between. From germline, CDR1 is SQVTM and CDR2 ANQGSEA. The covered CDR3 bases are TGCAGCGTTGTGGACGTTCAGGGTAGCAATCAGCCC. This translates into CSVVDVQGSNQP. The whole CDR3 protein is CSVVDVQGSNQPQHF.

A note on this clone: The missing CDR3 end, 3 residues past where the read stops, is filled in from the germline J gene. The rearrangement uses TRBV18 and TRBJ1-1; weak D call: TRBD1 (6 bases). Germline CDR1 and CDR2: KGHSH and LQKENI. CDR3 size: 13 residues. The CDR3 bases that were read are TGTGCCAGCTCCCCCGGGACACCCGGTGGA. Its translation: CASSPGTPGG. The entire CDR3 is CASSPGTPGGAFF.

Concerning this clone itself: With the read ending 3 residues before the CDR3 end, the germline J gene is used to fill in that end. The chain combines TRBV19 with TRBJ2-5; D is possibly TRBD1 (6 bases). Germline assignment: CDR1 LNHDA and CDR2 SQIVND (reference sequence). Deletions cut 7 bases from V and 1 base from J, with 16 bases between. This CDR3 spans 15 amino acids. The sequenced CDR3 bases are TGTGCCAGTAAATCCGTCGGACAGCCCCAAGAGACC. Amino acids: CASKSVGQPQET. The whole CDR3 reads CASKSVGQPQETQYF.

The part of the CDR3 DNA that was read is TGTGCCAGTAGTATATCTGACAGGGGGGATCATGGC. This sequence encodes CASSISDRGDHG. The complete CDR3 sequence is CASSISDRGDHGYTF. V is TRBV19 and J is TRBJ1-2, with 9 positions matching TRBD1. The sequenced fragment ends 3 residues before the CDR3 boundary, so the rest is inferred from the germline J gene. The germline V gene has CDR1 LNHDA and CDR2 SQIVND (reference sequence). V trimming: 2 bases; J trimming: 6 bases; junction bases outside the gene matches: 7. The CDR3 extends over 15 amino acids.

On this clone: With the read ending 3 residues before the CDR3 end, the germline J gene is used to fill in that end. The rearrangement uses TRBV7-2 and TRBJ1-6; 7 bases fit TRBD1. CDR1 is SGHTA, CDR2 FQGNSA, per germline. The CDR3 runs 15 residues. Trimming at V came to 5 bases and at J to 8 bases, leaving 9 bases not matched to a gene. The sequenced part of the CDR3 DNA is TGTGCCAGCAGCCCTCGGGGAGGGGGCTATTCACCC. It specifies CASSPRGGGYSP. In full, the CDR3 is CASSPRGGGYSPLHF.

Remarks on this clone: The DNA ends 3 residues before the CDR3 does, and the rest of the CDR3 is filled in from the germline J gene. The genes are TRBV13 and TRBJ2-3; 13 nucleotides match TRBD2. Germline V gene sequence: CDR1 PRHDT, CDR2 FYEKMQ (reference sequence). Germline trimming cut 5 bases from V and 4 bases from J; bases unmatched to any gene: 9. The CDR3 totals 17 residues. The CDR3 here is CASSPRTSGSGADTQYF. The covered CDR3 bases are TGTGCCAGCAGCCCCCGGACTAGCGGGAGTGGGGCAGATACG.

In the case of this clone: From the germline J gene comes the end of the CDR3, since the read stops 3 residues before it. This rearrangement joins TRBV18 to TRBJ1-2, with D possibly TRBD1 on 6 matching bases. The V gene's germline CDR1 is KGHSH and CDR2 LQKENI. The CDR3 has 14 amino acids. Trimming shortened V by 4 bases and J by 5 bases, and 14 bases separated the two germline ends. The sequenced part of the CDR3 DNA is TGTGCCAGCTCACTTTGGGACACCCCATATGGC. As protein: CASSLWDTPYG. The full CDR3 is CASSLWDTPYGYTF.

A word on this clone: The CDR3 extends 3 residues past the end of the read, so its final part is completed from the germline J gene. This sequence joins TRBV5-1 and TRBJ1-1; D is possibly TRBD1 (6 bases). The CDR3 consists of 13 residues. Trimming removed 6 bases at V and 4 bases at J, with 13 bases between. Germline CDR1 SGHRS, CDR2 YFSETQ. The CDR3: CASTAQGITEAFF. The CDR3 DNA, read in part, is TGCGCCAGCACCGCTCAGGGGATCACTGAA.

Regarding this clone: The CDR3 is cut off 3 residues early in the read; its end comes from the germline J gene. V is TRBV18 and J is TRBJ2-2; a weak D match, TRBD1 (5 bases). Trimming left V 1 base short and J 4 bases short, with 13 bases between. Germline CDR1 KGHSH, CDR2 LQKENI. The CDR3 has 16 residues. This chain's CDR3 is CASSPLGQRGTGELFF. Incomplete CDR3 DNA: TGTGCCAGCTCACCACTTGGACAAAGGGGCACCGGGGAG.

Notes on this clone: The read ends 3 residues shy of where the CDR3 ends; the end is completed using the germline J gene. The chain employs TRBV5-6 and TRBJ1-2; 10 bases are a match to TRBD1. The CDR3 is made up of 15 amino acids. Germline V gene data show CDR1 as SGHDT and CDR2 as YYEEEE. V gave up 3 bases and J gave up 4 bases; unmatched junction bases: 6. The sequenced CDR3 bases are TGTGCCAGCAGCTCCGGGACAGGGGCGGTCTATGGC. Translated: CASSSGTGAVYG. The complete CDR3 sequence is CASSSGTGAVYGYTF.

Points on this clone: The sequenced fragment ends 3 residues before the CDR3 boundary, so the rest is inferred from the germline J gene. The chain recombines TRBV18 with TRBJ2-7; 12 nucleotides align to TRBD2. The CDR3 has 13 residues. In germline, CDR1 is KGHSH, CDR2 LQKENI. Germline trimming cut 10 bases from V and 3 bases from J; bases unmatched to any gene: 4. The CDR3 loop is CATRTSGNYEQYF. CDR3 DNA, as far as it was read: TGTGCCACCCGGACTAGCGGGAACTACGAG.